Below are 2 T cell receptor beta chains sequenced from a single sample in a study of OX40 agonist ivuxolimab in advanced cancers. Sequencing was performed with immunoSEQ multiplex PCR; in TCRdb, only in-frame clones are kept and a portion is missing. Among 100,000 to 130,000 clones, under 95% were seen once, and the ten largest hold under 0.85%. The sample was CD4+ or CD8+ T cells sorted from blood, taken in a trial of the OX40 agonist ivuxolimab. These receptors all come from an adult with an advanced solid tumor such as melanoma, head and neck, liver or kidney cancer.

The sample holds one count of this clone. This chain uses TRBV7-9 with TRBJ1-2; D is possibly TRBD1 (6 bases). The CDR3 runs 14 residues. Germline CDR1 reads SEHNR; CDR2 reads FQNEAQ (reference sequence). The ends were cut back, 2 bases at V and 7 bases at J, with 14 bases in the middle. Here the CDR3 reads CASSLTQGTSGYTF. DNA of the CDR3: TGTGCCAGCAGCTTAACACAGGGAACCAGTGGCTACACCTTC.

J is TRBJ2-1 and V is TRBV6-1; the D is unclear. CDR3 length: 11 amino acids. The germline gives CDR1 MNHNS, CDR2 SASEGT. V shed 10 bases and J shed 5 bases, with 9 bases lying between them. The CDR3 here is CATGHNNEQFF. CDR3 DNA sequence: TGTGCCACTGGGCACAACAATGAGCAGTTCTTC.